The 16 T cell receptor beta chains below all came from one sample that was sequenced in a study of regulatory T cells in long-lasting Graves disease. Relying on iRepertoire HTBI primers and Arm-PCR of CDR3 regions, the team built TCR beta libraries. TCRdb re-called the multiplex PCR reads through MiXCR, storing one row per CDR3 protein. Found here are 200,000 to 300,000 distinct CDR3 sequences, 20% of them singletons; the top ten hold roughly 13%. Time point meaning: newly diagnosed GD, antithyroid drugs for less than 3 months. RNA from PBMCs was the source of the TCR library. Sequenced here: peripheral blood mononuclear cells (PBMCs), sampled at new diagnosis, from a patient treated with antithyroid drugs. These receptors originate from a female donor with Graves disease.

This clonotype was counted many times. The chain carries TRBV7-9 and TRBJ1-3; D remains unclear. V gave up 6 bases and J gave up 4 bases, with 7 bases separating them. CDR3 size: 12 residues. Germline CDR1 reads SEHNR; CDR2 reads FQNEAQ (reference sequence). The CDR3 is CASSPMGNTIYF. The DNA of the CDR3 is TGTGCCAGCAGTCCGATGGGAAACACCATATATTTT.

This clonotype has only a few counts. The V call is TRBV10-3, the J call TRBJ2-3; the D is unclear. Trimming removed 6 bases from V and 0 bases from J, with 7 bases in between. This CDR3 region has 13 residues. Looked up from germline, CDR1 is ENHRY and CDR2 is SYGVKD. The chain's CDR3 is CAISVSSTDTQYF. CDR3 coding DNA: TGTGCCATCAGCGTGTCTAGCACAGATACGCAGTATTTT.

This clonotype was picked up a small number of times. The chain carries TRBV20-1 and TRBJ1-5, with unresolved D. CDR1 DFQATT and CDR2 SNEGSKA come from the germline V gene (reference sequence). This CDR3 comprises 14 residues. V lost 1 base to trimming and J lost 3 bases, with 10 bases between them. CDR3 loop: CSARGRQYNQPQHF. The CDR3 nucleotides are TGCAGTGCTAGAGGGAGGCAGTACAATCAGCCCCAGCATTTT.

The rearrangement joins TRBV9 to TRBJ1-2; D is perhaps TRBD1 (6 bases). There are 12 residues in the CDR3. Germline values: CDR1 SGDLS, CDR2 YYNGEE. V was cut by 7 bases and J by 8 bases, with 15 bases left in between. CDR3 nucleotides: TGTGCCAGCGGGGGGGGGGCAGGGGGCTACACCTTC. Its translation: CASGGGAGGYTF.

This clonotype was observed many times. The chain carries TRBV30 and TRBJ1-5, with TRBD1 matching over 9 bases. V gave up 3 bases and J gave up 0 bases; unmatched junction bases: 6. The CDR3 runs 16 residues. CDR1 and CDR2 (germline): GTSNPN, SVGIG (reference sequence). CDR3 DNA: TGTGCCTGGAGGTCCGGGACAGGGAATAGCAATCAGCCCCAGCATTTT. Its protein product is CAWRSGTGNSNQPQHF.

With regard to this clonotype: This may arise from a read error, as a much more abundant clone is one base away. This chain links TRBV29-1 with TRBJ2-1, with 9 bases that match TRBD1. Germline V gene lookup returns CDR1 SQVTM and CDR2 ANQGSEA. This CDR3 has 13 residues. Germline trimming cut 3 bases from V and 11 bases from J; bases unmatched to any gene: 8. DNA for the CDR3: TGCAGCGTTGAGCCGGGACAGGGAGATAAGCAGTTCTTC. Residues: CSVEPGQGDKQFF.

The J gene is TRBJ1-1, the V gene TRBV5-4; D remains unclear. The CDR3 extends over 15 amino acids. Germline V gene lookup returns CDR1 SGHNT and CDR2 YYREEE (reference sequence). V lost 0 bases, J lost 1 base, and 10 bases lay in between. CDR3 sequence: CASSLGPPGNTEAFF. The DNA for the CDR3 is TGTGCCAGCAGCTTGGGACCCCCAGGGAACACTGAAGCTTTCTTT. Supplemented by reference TRBV5-4 and TRBJ1-1, the full variable domain reads ETGVTQSPTHLIKTRGQQVTLRCSSQSGHNTVSWYQQALGQGPQFIFQYYREEENGRGNFPPRFSGLQFPNYSSELNVNALELDDSALYLCASSLGPPGNTEAFFGQGTRLTVV.

This clonotype has at least ten counts. The chain uses TRBV7-3 and TRBJ1-5; 12 bases agree with TRBD1. Germline loops: CDR1 SGHTA, CDR2 FQGTGA. This CDR3 has 15 amino acids. Germline trimming cut 2 bases from V and 7 bases from J; bases unmatched to any gene: 3. CDR3 sequence (DNA): TGTGCCAGCAGCTTACGGGACAGGGGGCTGCAGCCCCAGCATTTT. Protein sequence: CASSLRDRGLQPQHF.

There are many counts of this clonotype. The rearrangement uses TRBV5-1 and TRBJ1-1; D unclear. This CDR3 region has 13 residues. V was trimmed by 6 bases and J by 8 bases, leaving 17 bases between them. The V gene's germline CDR1 is SGHRS and CDR2 YFSETQ. This CDR3 reads CASTTGGLVEAFF. CDR3 DNA: TGCGCCAGCACCACGGGAGGGCTAGTAGAAGCTTTCTTT.

This clonotype showed up just a few times. The chain is built from TRBV19 and TRBJ1-1; unclear D gene. Trimming removed 8 bases from V and 1 base from J, with 11 bases in between. The germline gives CDR1 LNHDA, CDR2 SQIVND (reference sequence). This CDR3 is built from 13 residues. CDR3 region: CASGRVGNTEAFF. The CDR3 DNA reads TGTGCCAGTGGTAGAGTCGGGAACACTGAAGCTTTCTTT.

This clonotype has ten or more counts. This rearrangement joins TRBV28 to TRBJ1-1, with 10 bases matching TRBD1. J lost 10 bases, V lost 7 bases, and 9 bases had no gene match. The CDR3 is made up of 13 amino acids. Germline V lookup: CDR1 MDHEN, CDR2 SYDVKM. The CDR3 sequence: CASTSTGGMRAFF. The CDR3 DNA is TGTGCCAGCACCTCGACAGGGGGCATGAGAGCTTTCTTT.

This clonotype was seen many times. This chain links TRBV7-2 with TRBJ2-5, with TRBD2 as a possible D gene (7 bases). V was clipped by 4 bases and J by 6 bases, with 15 bases between them. The germline V gene has CDR1 SGHTA and CDR2 FQGNSA. The CDR3 has 14 amino acids. CDR3 region: CASSSSGGQKTQYF. Written as DNA, the CDR3 is TGTGCCAGCAGCTCCTCGGGGGGCCAGAAGACCCAGTACTTC.

This clonotype was found a few times. A read error may be the cause here, since a much bigger clone is one base away. V and J are TRBV6-5 and TRBJ1-1; no firm D call. The CDR3 sequence is 14 residues long. Germline V gene lookup returns CDR1 MNHEY and CDR2 SVGAGI. V was shortened by 4 bases and J by 6 bases, with 15 bases between the two germline ends. The CDR3 DNA sequence: TGTGCCAGCAGTTCGGGAACCCAGGACTCTGAAGCTTTCTTT. Its translation: CASSSGTQDSEAFF.

Notes on this clonotype: This may be a read error, as it is one base from a much larger clone. V usage is TRBV10-3 and J usage is TRBJ2-3, with a possible D match to TRBD1 (7 bases). The CDR3 runs 15 residues. CDR1 and CDR2 from the germline V gene are ENHRY and SYGVKD. Trimming stripped 11 bases from V and 1 base from J, with 19 bases between. The DNA for the CDR3 is TGTGCCGTGGGGGGCGGGACAGCGGGCACAGATACGCAGTATTTT. Encoded protein: CAVGGGTAGTDTQYF.

This clonotype showed up many times. V is TRBV12-3 or TRBV12-4 and J is TRBJ2-2, with D possibly being TRBD1 (6 bases). The CDR3 loop spans 14 amino acids. Trimming left V 6 bases short and J 2 bases short, with 10 bases between. The CDR3: CASRSDSNTGELFF. CDR3 DNA: TGTGCCAGCAGATCGGACAGTAACACCGGGGAGCTGTTTTTT.

The rearrangement joins TRBV6-1 to TRBJ1-1; 8 bases line up with TRBD1. After removal of 11 bases from V and 1 base from J, the junction contained 6 bases not matched to a gene. This CDR3 is built from 13 residues. Germline CDR1 is MNHNS and CDR2 is SASEGT. CDR3 bases: TGTGCCGGGATCGGACAGGGGAACACTGAAGCTTTCTTT. As protein: CAGIGQGNTEAFF.